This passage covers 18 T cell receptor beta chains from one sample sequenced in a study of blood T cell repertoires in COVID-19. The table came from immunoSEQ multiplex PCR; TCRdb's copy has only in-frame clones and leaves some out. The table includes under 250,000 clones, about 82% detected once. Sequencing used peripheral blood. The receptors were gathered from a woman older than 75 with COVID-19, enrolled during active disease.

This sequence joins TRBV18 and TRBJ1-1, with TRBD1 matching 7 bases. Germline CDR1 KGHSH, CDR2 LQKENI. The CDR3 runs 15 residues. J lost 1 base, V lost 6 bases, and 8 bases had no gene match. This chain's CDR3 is CASSLGQMANTEAFF. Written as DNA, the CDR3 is TGTGCCAGCTCGCTGGGACAGATGGCGAACACTGAAGCTTTCTTT.

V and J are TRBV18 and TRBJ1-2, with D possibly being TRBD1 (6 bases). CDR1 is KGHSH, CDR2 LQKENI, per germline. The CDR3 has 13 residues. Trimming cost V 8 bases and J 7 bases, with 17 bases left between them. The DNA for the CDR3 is TGTGCCAGCCCTCCACAAACAGGGACTGGCTACACCTTC. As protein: CASPPQTGTGYTF. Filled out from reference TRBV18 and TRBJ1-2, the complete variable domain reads NAGVMQNPRHLVRRRGQEARLRCSPMKGHSHVYWYRQLPEEGLKFMVYLQKENIIDESGMPKERFSAEFPKEGPSILRIQQVVRGDSAAYFCASPPQTGTGYTFGSGTRLTVV.

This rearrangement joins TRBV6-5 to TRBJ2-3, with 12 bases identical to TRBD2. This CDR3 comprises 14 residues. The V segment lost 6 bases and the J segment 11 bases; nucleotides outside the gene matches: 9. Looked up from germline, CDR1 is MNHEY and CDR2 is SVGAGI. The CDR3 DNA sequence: TGTGCCAGCAGGACTAGCGGGGGTAGGCCGGAGCAGTATTTT. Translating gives CASRTSGGRPEQYF.

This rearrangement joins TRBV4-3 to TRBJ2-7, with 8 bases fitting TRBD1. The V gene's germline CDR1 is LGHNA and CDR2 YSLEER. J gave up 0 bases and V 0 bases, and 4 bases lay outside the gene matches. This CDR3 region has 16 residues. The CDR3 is CASSQESGQGSYEQYF. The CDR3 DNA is TGCGCCAGCAGCCAAGAGTCCGGACAGGGCTCCTACGAGCAGTACTTC.

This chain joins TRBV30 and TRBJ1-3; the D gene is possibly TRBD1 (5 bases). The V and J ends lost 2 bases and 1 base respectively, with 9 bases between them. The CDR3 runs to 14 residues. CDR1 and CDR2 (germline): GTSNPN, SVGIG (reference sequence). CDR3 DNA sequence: TGTGCCTGGAGTTATCGGGGGTCTGGAAACACCATATATTTT. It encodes CAWSYRGSGNTIYF.

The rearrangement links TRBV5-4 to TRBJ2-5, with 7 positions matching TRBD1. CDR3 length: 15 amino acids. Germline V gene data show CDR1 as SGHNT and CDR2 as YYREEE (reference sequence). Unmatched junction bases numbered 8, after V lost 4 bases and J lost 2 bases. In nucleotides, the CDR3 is TGTGCCAGCAGCCTCAAGAAGACAGGGCAAGAGACCCAGTACTTC. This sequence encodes CASSLKKTGQETQYF.

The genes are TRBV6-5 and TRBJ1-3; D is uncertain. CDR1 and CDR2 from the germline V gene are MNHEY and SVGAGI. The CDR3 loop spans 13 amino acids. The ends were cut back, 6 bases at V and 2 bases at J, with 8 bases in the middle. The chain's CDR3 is CASSGSTGNTIYF. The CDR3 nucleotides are TGTGCCAGCAGCGGTTCTACTGGAAACACCATATATTTT.

For the CDR3, the DNA is TGTGCCAGCAGGGGGTGGACTAGCGGGGTTAATGAGCAGTTCTTC. This codes for CASRGWTSGVNEQFF. The V call is TRBV2, the J call TRBJ2-1, with 12 bases identical to TRBD2. CDR1 SNHLY and CDR2 FYNNEI come from the germline V gene. Trimming took 6 bases from V and 7 from J; bases not matched to a gene: 7. CDR3 length: 15 residues.

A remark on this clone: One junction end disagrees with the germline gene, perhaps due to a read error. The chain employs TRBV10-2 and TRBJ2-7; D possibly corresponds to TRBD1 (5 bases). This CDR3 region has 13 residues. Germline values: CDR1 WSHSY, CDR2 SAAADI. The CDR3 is CASTLTGIYVQYF. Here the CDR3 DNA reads TGCGCCAGCACCCTCACAGGTATCTACGTGCAGTACTTC.

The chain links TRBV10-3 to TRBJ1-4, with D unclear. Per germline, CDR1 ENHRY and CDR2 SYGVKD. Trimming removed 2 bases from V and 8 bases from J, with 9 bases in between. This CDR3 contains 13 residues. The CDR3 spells CAISELGAEKLFF. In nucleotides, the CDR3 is TGTGCCATCAGTGAGCTCGGTGCAGAAAAACTGTTTTTT.

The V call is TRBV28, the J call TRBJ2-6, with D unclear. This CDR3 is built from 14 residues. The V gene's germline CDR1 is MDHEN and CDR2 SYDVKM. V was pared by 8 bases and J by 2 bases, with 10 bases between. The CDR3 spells CASCTGAGANVLTF. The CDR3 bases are TGTGCCAGCTGTACCGGAGCTGGGGCCAACGTCCTGACTTTC.

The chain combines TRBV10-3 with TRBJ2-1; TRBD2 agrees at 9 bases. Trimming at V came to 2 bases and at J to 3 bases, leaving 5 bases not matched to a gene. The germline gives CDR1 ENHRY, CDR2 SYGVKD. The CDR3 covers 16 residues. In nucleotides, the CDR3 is TGTGCCATCAGTGAGGATGCGGGGGGGGGCTACAATGAGCAGTTCTTC. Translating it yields CAISEDAGGGYNEQFF.

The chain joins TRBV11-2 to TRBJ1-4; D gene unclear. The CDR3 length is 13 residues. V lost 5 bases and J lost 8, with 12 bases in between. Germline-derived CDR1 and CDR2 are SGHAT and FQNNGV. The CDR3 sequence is CASSQSSIEKLFF. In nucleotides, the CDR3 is TGTGCCAGCAGCCAATCGTCTATAGAAAAACTGTTTTTT. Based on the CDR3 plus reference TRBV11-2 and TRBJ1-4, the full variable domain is EAGVAQSPRYKIIEKRQSVAFWCNPISGHATLYWYQQILGQGPKLLIQFQNNGVVDDSQLPKDRFSAERLKGVDSTLKIQPAKLEDSAVYLCASSQSSIEKLFFGSGTQLSVL.

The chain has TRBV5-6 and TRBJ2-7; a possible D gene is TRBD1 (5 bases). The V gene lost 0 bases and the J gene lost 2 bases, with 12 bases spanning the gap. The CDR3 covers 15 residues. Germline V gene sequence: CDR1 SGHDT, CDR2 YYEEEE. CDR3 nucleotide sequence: TGTGCCAGCAGCTTGGTTGCAGGGATCGCCTACGAGCAGTACTTC. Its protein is CASSLVAGIAYEQYF.

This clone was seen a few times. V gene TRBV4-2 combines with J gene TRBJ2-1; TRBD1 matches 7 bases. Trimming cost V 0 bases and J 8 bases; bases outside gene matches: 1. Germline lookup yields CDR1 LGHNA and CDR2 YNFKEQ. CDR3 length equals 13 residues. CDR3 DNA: TGTGCCAGCAGCCAAGATACAGGGGATGAGCAGTTCTTC. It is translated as CASSQDTGDEQFF.

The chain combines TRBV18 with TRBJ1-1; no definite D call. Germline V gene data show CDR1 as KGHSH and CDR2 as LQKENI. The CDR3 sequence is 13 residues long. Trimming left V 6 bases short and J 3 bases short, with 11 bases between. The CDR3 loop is CASSPGIDTEAFF. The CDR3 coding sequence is TGTGCCAGCTCCCCCGGGATAGACACTGAAGCTTTCTTT.

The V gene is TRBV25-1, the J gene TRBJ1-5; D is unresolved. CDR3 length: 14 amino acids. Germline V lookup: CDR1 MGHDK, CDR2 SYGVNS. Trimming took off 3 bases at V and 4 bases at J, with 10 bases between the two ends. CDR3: CASSDAGFNQPQHF. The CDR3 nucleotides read TGTGCCAGCAGTGATGCGGGGTTTAATCAGCCCCAGCATTTT.

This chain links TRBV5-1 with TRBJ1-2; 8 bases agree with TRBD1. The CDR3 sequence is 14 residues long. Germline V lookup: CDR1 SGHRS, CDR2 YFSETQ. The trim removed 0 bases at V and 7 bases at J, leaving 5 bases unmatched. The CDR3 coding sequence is TGCGCCAGCAGCTTGGTCAGGGGGCAGGGTGGCTACACCTTC. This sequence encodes CASSLVRGQGGYTF.